A selection of T cell receptor beta chains follows, all from one sample in a study of T cells after yellow fever vaccination. TCRdb processed the 5' RACE reads anew with MiXCR; each CDR3 protein has one entry. The table lists a few hundred thousand distinct CDR3 sequences, around 8.1% of them singletons. The sample was PBMCs, taken about 49 days after the first yellow fever vaccination. The receptors here all came from a man in his late teens or twenties who received the YFV17D yellow fever vaccine. Both conserved end residues are part of each CDR3. A D gene is named only where the DNA matches it firmly. Rows may omit the clone size; those that give it use once, few, many or a size class.

size	V	J	D	CDR3	DNA
few	TRBV18	TRBJ2-1	.	CASSPGIGNEQFF	TGTGCCAGCTCACCCGGGATCGGCAATGAGCAGTTCTTC
few	TRBV20-1	TRBJ1-1	TRBD1	CSARRQGGTEAFF	TGCAGTGCTAGACGACAGGGTGGCACTGAAGCTTTCTTT
few	TRBV5-1	TRBJ2-3	TRBD2	CASSLATSGGATDTQYF	TGCGCCAGCAGCTTGGCGACTAGCGGGGGGGCGACAGATACGCAGTATTTT
few	TRBV6-5	TRBJ1-2	.	CASSYSAGSHYGYTF	TGTGCCAGCAGTTACTCAGCCGGGAGCCACTATGGCTACACCTTC
few	TRBV4-1	TRBJ2-1	.	CASSQKNSYNEQFF	TGCGCCAGCAGCCAGAAAAACTCCTACAATGAGCAGTTCTTC
few	TRBV5-1	TRBJ1-1	.	CASSPQPGGRGTEAFF	TGCGCCAGCAGCCCGCAACCGGGGGGCAGGGGCACTGAAGCTTTCTTT
.	TRBV27	TRBJ1-5	.	CASSFPRTCNQPQHF	TGTGCCAGCAGTTTCCCAAGGACCTGCAATCAGCCCCAGCATTTT
.	TRBV5-4	TRBJ1-1	.	CASSPGGWAEAFF	TGTGCCAGCAGCCCCGGAGGTTGGGCGGAAGCTTTCTTT
.	TRBV7-2	TRBJ2-4	.	CASSPRTLLAKNIQYF	TGTGCCAGCAGCCCTCGCACCCTACTAGCCAAAAACATTCAGTACTTC
few	TRBV29-1	TRBJ1-2	.	CSVSQRKAYGYTF	TGCAGCGTTTCACAGAGAAAAGCCTATGGCTACACCTTC
many	TRBV5-1	TRBJ2-2	.	CASSLSELTGELFF	TGCGCCAGCAGCTTGAGCGAGCTCACCGGGGAGCTGTTTTTT
.	TRBV20-1	TRBJ1-4	TRBD1	CSANTGVLREKLFF	TGCAGTGCTAATACAGGGGTCTTACGAGAAAAACTGTTTTTT
few	TRBV6-5	TRBJ2-3	.	CASSWAVSTDTQYF	TGTGCCAGCAGTTGGGCGGTGAGCACAGATACGCAGTATTTT
.	TRBV29-1	TRBJ2-1	.	CSAGRGPSSYNEQFF	TGCAGCGCCGGACGGGGACCCAGCTCCTACAATGAGCAGTTCTTC
few	TRBV20-1	TRBJ2-1	TRBD1	CSARERRTGGLVF	TGCAGTGCTAGAGAGCGCCGGACAGGGGGGTTGGTCTTC
few	TRBV6-5	TRBJ1-2	.	CASSYSEGGYGYTF	TGTGCCAGCAGTTACTCCGAGGGTGGCTATGGCTACACCTTC
.	TRBV29-1	TRBJ2-1	.	CSDGVTHNEQFF	TGCAGCGATGGGGTCACCCACAATGAGCAGTTCTTC
many	TRBV10-3	TRBJ2-3	.	CAITPREQTDTQYF	TGTGCCATCACGCCTAGGGAACAAACAGATACGCAGTATTTT
.	TRBV5-5	TRBJ1-5	.	CASSLYGVNQPQHF	TGTGCCAGCAGCTTATACGGTGTTAATCAGCCCCAGCATTTT
many	TRBV6-1	TRBJ1-1	.	CASRPDQVGTEAFF	TGTGCCAGCAGACCGGACCAGGTCGGCACTGAAGCTTTCTTT
few	TRBV27	TRBJ1-1	.	CASRLQGFTEAFF	TGTGCCAGCAGACTCCAGGGATTCACTGAAGCTTTCTTT
few	TRBV6-5	TRBJ2-3	.	CASSYQGSTDTQYF	TGTGCCAGCAGTTACCAGGGCAGCACAGATACGCAGTATTTT
.	TRBV3-2	TRBJ2-2	.	CASCPGLAGVSNTGELFF	TGTGCCTCCTGCCCCGGACTAGCGGGGGTCTCGAACACCGGGGAGCTGTTTTTT
few	TRBV20-1	TRBJ1-5	TRBD1	CSARAGGVRNQPQHF	TGCAGTGCTAGAGCAGGGGGGGTTCGCAATCAGCCCCAGCATTTT
.	TRBV27	TRBJ2-5	.	CASTPLPWRREETQYF	TGTGCCAGCACCCCCCTGCCGTGGCGGCGGGAAGAGACCCAGTACTTC
many	TRBV6-5	TRBJ1-4	.	CASSYGISGQKLFF	TGTGCCAGCAGTTACGGGATCTCAGGGCAGAAACTGTTTTTT
.	TRBV10-2	TRBJ2-1	.	CASRTSRSSYNEQFF	TGCGCCAGCCGTACTAGCCGTAGCTCCTACAATGAGCAGTTCTTC
.	TRBV4-1	TRBJ2-1	.	CASSRGWGADEQFF	TGCGCCAGCAGCCGGGGTTGGGGGGCGGATGAGCAGTTCTTC
many	TRBV5-1	TRBJ2-3	TRBD2	CASSLYLAGRVADTQYF	TGCGCCAGCAGCTTGTATCTAGCGGGTCGCGTGGCAGATACGCAGTATTTT
.	TRBV12-3/TRBV12-4	TRBJ1-6	.	CASSLRRLLAYNSPLHF	TGTGCCAGCAGTCTCAGACGGTTACTGGCGTATAATTCACCCCTCCACTTT
.	TRBV5-1	TRBJ2-1	.	CASSLGIGVFNEQFF	TGCGCCAGCAGCTTGGGAATAGGGGTTTTCAATGAGCAGTTCTTC
few	TRBV2	TRBJ2-3	TRBD2	CASSVRAGGRTDTQYF	TGTGCCAGCAGTGTCCGGGCGGGGGGCCGCACAGATACGCAGTATTTT
.	TRBV6-1	TRBJ1-2	.	CASSEREQYGYTF	TGTGCCAGCAGTGAACGGGAACAGTATGGCTACACCTTC
few	TRBV12-1	TRBJ2-5	.	CASHPSGGFQETQYF	TGTGCCAGCCACCCTAGCGGGGGTTTCCAAGAGACCCAGTACTTC
few	TRBV5-1	TRBJ2-1	TRBD2	CASSLGTSDEQFF	TGCGCCAGCAGCTTAGGGACTAGCGATGAGCAGTTCTTC
many	TRBV12-3/TRBV12-4	TRBJ1-1	.	CASSFMIRNTEAFF	TGTGCCAGCAGTTTTATGATCAGGAACACTGAAGCTTTCTTT
.	TRBV7-3	TRBJ2-5	TRBD2	CASSRGTSQEETQYF	TGTGCCAGCAGCAGGGGGACTAGCCAAGAAGAGACCCAGTACTTC
.	TRBV4-2	TRBJ1-2	TRBD1	CASSQISGGAGSGYTF	TGTGCCAGCAGCCAAATATCAGGGGGCGCAGGGAGTGGCTACACCTTC
.	TRBV7-2	TRBJ1-2	.	CASSLEPGRGGYGYTF	TGTGCCAGCAGCTTAGAGCCGGGGCGCGGGGGTTATGGCTACACCTTC
many	TRBV5-1	TRBJ2-1	.	CASSLVRYNEQFF	TGCGCCAGCAGCTTGGTCCGATACAATGAGCAGTTCTTC
few	TRBV15	TRBJ2-3	.	CATSRDSTDTQYF	TGTGCCACCAGCAGAGACAGCACAGATACGCAGTATTTT
few	TRBV6-2/TRBV6-3	TRBJ1-1	.	CASSFSVPNEAFF	TGTGCCAGCAGTTTTTCGGTTCCCAATGAAGCTTTCTTT
many	TRBV3-1	TRBJ1-1	TRBD1	CASSQPGQGTTEAFF	TGTGCCAGCAGCCAACCGGGACAGGGGACCACTGAAGCTTTCTTT
few	TRBV19	TRBJ1-1	.	CASSTGTVEAFF	TGTGCCAGTAGTACCGGGACGGTAGAAGCTTTCTTT
.	TRBV4-3	TRBJ1-3	.	CASSKGTGNTIYF	TGCGCCAGCAGTAAAGGGACTGGAAACACCATATATTTT
few	TRBV19	TRBJ1-5	TRBD1	CASNEGGHQPQHF	TGTGCCAGCAACGAAGGGGGCCATCAGCCCCAGCATTTT
few	TRBV6-5	TRBJ1-2	.	CASSYSGPNYGYTF	TGTGCCAGCAGTTACTCGGGGCCTAACTATGGCTACACCTTC
few	TRBV6-5	TRBJ1-2	TRBD1	CASSYGPGQEESTF	TGTGCCAGCAGTTACGGACCGGGACAGGAAGAATCCACCTTC
.	TRBV12-3/TRBV12-4	TRBJ1-5	TRBD1	CASSDRGRGNQPQHF	TGTGCCAGCAGTGACAGGGGGCGCGGCAATCAGCCCCAGCATTTT
.	TRBV20-1	TRBJ2-2	TRBD1	CSARPKGTGYPGELFF	TGCAGTGCTAGGCCCAAGGGGACAGGGTACCCCGGGGAGCTGTTTTTT